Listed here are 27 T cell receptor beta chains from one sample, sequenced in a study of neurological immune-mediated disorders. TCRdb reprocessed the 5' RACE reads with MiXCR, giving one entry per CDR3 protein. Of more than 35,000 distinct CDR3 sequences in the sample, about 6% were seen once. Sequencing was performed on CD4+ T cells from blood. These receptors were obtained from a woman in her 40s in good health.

In DNA, the CDR3 is TGCAGTGCTAGAAACGAAAGACTGGCGAACACCGGGGGGATGTTTTTT. It specifies CSARNERLANTGGMFF. V is TRBV20-1 and J is TRBJ2-2; 7 bases match TRBD2. The V gene end was trimmed by 2 bases and the J gene end by 15 bases; junction bases not matched to a gene: 21. CDR3 length: 16 amino acids. CDR1 DFQATT and CDR2 SNEGSKA come from the germline V gene (reference sequence).

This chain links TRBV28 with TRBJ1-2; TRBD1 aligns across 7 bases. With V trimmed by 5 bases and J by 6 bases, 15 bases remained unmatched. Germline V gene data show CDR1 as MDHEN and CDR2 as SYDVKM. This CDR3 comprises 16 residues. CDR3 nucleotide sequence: TGTGCCAGCAGTCCAAACCTAGAAGGGGGCATGGATGGCTACACCTTC. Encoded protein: CASSPNLEGGMDGYTF.

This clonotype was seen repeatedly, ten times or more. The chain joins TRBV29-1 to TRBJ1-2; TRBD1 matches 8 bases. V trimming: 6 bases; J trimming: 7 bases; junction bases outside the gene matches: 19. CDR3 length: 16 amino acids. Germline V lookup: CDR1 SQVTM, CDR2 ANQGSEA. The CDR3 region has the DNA TGCAGCGTCTTCCTTACTCCGGACAGGGCTGGGGGTGGCTACACCTTC. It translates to CSVFLTPDRAGGGYTF.

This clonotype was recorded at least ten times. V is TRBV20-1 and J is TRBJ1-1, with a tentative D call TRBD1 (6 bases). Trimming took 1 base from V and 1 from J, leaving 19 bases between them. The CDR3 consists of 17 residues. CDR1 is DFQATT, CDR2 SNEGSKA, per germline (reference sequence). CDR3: CSARGGGLSGRNTEAFF. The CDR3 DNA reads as TGCAGTGCTAGAGGCGGGGGGCTCAGCGGGAGGAACACTGAAGCTTTCTTT.

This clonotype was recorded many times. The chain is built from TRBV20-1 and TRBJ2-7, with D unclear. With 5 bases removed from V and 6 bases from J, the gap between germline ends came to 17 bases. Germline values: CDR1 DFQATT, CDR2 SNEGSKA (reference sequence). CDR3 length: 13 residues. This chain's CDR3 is CSAPPPRPTEQYF. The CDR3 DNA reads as TGCAGTGCTCCCCCCCCCCGACCCACCGAGCAGTACTTC.

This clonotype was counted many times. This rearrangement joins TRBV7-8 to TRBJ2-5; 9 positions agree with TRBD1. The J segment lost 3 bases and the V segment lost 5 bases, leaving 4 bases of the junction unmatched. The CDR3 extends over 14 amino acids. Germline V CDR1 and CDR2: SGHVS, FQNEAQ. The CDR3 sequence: CASSIGTGKETQYF. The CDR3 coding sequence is TGTGCCAGCAGCATCGGGACAGGGAAAGAGACCCAGTACTTC.

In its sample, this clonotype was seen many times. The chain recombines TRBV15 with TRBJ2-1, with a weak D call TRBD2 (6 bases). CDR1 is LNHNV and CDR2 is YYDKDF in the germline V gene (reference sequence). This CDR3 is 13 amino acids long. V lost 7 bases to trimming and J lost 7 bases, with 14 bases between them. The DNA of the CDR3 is TGTGCCACCACTTCGGGAGAATCGAATGAGCAGTTCTTC. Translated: CATTSGESNEQFF.

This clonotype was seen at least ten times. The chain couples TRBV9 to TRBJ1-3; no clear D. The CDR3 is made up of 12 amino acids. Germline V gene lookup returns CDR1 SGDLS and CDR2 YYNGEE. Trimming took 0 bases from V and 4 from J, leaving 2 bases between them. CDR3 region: CASSVDGNTIYF. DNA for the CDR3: TGTGCCAGCAGCGTAGACGGAAACACCATATATTTT.

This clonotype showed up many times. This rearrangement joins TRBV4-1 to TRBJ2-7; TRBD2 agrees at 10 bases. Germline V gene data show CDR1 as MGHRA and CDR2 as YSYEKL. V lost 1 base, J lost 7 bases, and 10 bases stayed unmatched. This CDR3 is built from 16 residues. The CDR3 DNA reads TGCGCCAGCAGCCAAGGGGCCAGCGGGAGGGCGTTGGAGCAGTACTTC. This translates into CASSQGASGRALEQYF.

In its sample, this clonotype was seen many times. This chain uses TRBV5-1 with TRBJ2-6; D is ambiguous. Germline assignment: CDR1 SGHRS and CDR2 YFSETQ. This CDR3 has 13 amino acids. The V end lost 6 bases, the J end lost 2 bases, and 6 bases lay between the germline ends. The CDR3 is CASKVPGANVLTF. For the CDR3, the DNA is TGCGCCAGCAAGGTCCCTGGGGCCAACGTCCTGACTTTC.

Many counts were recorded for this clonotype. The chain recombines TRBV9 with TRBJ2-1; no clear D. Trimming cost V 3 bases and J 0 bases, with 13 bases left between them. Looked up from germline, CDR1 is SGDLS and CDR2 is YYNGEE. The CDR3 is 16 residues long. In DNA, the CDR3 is TGTGCCAGCAGCGGACGTATGACAAGCTCCTACAATGAGCAGTTCTTC. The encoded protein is CASSGRMTSSYNEQFF.

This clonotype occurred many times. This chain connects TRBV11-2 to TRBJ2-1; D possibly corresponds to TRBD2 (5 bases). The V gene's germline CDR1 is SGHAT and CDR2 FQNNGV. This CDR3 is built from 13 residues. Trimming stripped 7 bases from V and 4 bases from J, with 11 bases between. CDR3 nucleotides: TGTGCCAGCAAGCCCTCGGGGTACAATGAGCAGTTCTTC. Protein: CASKPSGYNEQFF.

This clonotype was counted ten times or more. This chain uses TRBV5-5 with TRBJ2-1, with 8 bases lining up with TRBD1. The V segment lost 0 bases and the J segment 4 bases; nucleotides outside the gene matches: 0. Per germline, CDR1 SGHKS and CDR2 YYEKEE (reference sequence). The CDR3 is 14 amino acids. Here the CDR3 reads CASSLGQGYNEQFF. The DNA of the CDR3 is TGTGCCAGCAGCTTGGGACAGGGGTACAATGAGCAGTTCTTC.

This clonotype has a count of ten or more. CDR3: CATSDPGQGEAFF. CDR3 sequence (DNA): TGTGCCACCAGTGACCCCGGACAGGGGGAAGCTTTCTTT. V gene TRBV24-1 combines with J gene TRBJ1-1; 9 positions agree with TRBD1. CDR1 KGHDR and CDR2 SFDVKD come from the germline V gene. Trimming cost V 4 bases and J 8 bases; bases outside gene matches: 4. This CDR3 has 13 residues.

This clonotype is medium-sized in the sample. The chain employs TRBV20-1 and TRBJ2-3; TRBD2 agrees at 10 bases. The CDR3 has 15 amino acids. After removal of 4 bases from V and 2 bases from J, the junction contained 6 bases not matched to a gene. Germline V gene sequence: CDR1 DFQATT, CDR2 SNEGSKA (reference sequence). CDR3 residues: CSATVLAGLTDTQYF. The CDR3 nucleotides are TGCAGTGCTACCGTACTAGCGGGACTCACAGATACGCAGTATTTT.

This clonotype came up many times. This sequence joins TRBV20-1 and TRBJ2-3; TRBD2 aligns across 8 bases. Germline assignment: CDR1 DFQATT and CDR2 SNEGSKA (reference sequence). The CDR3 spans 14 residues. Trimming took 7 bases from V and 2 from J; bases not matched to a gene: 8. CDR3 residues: CSVGGGRTTDTQYF. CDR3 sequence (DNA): TGCAGTGTCGGAGGCGGGAGGACCACAGATACGCAGTATTTT.

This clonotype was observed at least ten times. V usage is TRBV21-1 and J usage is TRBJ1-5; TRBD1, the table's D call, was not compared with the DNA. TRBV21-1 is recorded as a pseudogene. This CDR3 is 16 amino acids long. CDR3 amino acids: CASSKPGGQGHQPQHF. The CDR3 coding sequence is TGTGCCAGCAGCAAACCGGGGGGACAGGGACACCAGCCCCAGCATTTT.

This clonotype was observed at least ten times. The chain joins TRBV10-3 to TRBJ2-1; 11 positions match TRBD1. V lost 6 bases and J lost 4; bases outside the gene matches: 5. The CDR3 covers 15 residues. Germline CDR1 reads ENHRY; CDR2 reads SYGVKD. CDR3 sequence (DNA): TGTGCCATCAGCACCGGGACAGGGGGGTACAATGAGCAGTTCTTC. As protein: CAISTGTGGYNEQFF.

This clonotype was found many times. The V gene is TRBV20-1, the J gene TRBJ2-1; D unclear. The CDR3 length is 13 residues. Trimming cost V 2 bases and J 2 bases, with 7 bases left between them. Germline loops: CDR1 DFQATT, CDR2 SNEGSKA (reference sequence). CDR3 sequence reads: CSARPLAYNEQFF. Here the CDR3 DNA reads TGCAGTGCTAGACCCCTAGCCTACAATGAGCAGTTCTTC.

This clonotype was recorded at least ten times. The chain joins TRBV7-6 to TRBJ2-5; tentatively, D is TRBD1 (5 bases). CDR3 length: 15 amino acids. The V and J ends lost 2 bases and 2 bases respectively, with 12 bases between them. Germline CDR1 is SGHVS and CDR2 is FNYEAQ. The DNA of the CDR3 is TGTGCCAGCAGCTTACAGGGTGTCGTTCAAGAGACCCAGTACTTC. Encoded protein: CASSLQGVVQETQYF.

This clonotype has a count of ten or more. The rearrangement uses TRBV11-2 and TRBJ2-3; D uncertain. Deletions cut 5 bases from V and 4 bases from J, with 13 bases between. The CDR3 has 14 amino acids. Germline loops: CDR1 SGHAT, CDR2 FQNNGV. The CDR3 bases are TGTGCCAGCAGCCCGCCCGGTTTCCCAGATACGCAGTATTTT. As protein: CASSPPGFPDTQYF.

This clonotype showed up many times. CDR3 sequence: CASSRGRESTDTQYF. CDR3 coding DNA: TGTGCCAGCAGTCGGGGACGGGAAAGCACAGATACGCAGTATTTT. The rearrangement uses TRBV6-5 and TRBJ2-3; D may match TRBD1 or TRBD2 (5 bases each). This CDR3 has 15 amino acids. In germline, CDR1 is MNHEY, CDR2 SVGAGI. With 5 bases removed from V and 0 bases from J, the gap between germline ends came to 12 bases.

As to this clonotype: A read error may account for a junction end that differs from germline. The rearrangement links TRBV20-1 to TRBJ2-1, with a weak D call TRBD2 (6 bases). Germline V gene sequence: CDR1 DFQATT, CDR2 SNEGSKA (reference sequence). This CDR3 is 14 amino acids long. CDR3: CSSRETGALNEQFF. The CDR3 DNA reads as TGCAGTTCTAGAGAGACGGGAGCCCTTAATGAGCAGTTCTTC.

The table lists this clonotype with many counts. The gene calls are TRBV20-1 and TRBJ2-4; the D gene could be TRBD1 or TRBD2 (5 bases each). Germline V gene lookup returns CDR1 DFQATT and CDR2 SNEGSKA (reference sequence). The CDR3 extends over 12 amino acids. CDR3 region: CGVGTAKNIQYF. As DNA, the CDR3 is TGCGGGGTAGGGACAGCCAAAAACATTCAGTACTTC.

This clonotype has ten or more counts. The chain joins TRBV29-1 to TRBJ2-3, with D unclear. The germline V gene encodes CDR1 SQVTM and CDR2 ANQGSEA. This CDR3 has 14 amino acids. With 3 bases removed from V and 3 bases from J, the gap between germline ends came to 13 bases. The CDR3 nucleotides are TGCAGCGTTGATTTCAAGGGCCTGACAGATACGCAGTATTTT. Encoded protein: CSVDFKGLTDTQYF.

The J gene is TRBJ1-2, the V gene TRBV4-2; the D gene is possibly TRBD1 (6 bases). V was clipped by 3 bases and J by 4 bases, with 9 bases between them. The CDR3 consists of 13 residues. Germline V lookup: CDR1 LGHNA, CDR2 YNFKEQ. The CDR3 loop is CASSHRDTYGYTF. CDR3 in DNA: TGTGCCAGCAGCCACCGGGACACCTATGGCTACACCTTC.

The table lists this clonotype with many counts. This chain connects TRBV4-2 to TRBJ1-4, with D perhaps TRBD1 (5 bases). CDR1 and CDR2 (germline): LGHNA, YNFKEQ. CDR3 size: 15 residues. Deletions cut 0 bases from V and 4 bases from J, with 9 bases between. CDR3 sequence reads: CASSQDLRVNEKLFF. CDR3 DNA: TGTGCCAGCAGCCAAGATCTCAGGGTTAATGAAAAACTGTTTTTT.